The 27 T cell receptor beta chains below all came from one sample that was sequenced in a study of T cells after yellow fever vaccination. MiXCR, run by TCRdb on the 5' RACE reads, gives a single entry per CDR3 protein. The sample has approximately 300,000 distinct CDR3 sequences, about 6.9% seen once. The sample here was PBMCs, taken roughly 46 days after the first yellow fever vaccination. These receptors originate from a man aged 18-30 years who received the YFV17D yellow fever vaccine.

This clonotype occurred many times. The chain links TRBV6-5 to TRBJ1-1, with D possibly being TRBD1 (6 bases). V gave up 2 bases and J gave up 4 bases, with 14 bases separating them. Germline loops: CDR1 MNHEY, CDR2 SVGAGI. The CDR3 contains 15 residues. The CDR3 loop reads CASSYRSAGATEAFF. Written as DNA, the CDR3 is TGTGCCAGCAGTTACAGGTCGGCAGGGGCCACTGAAGCTTTCTTT.

This clonotype was detected a few times. The CDR3 here is CASSLHGGSPLHF. As DNA, the CDR3 is TGTGCCAGCAGCCTACATGGAGGTTCACCCCTCCACTTT. This rearrangement joins TRBV3-1 to TRBJ1-6; the D is unclear. The CDR3 contains 13 residues. CDR1 LGHDT and CDR2 YNNKEL come from the germline V gene (reference sequence). V was shortened by 4 bases and J by 9 bases, with 10 bases between the two germline ends.

This clonotype was counted at least ten times. The chain couples TRBV20-1 to TRBJ1-5; unclear D gene. The CDR3 extends over 14 amino acids. The germline CDR1 and CDR2 sequences are DFQATT and SNEGSKA (reference sequence). V lost 0 bases, J lost 4 bases, and 10 bases lay in between. The CDR3 loop is CSARDYSRNQPQHF. The CDR3, as DNA: TGCAGTGCTAGAGATTATAGCAGAAATCAGCCCCAGCATTTT.

This clonotype occurred a few times. V is TRBV24-1 and J is TRBJ2-3; the D gene could be TRBD1 or TRBD2 (6 bases each). V was shortened by 4 bases and J by 7 bases, with 14 bases between the two germline ends. The CDR3 is 14 amino acids. Germline V gives CDR1 KGHDR, CDR2 SFDVKD. The CDR3: CATSDPTGANTQYF. The DNA of the CDR3 is TGTGCCACCAGTGACCCTACGGGGGCGAATACGCAGTATTTT.

This clonotype has ten or more counts. The CDR3 DNA reads TGTGCCAGCAGCTTAGCGGATGGGAGAGGGGCAAGCTCCTACGAGCAGTACGTC. Encoded protein: CASSLADGRGASSYEQYV. The chain joins TRBV11-1 to TRBJ2-7; D tentatively reads TRBD1 or TRBD2 (5 bases each). This CDR3 comprises 18 residues. Germline V gives CDR1 SGHAT, CDR2 FQDESV (reference sequence). The V and J ends lost 0 bases and 0 bases respectively, with 18 bases between them.

This clonotype was observed many times. The rearrangement links TRBV18 to TRBJ2-5, with D possibly TRBD2 on 5 matching bases. Germline assignment: CDR1 KGHSH and CDR2 LQKENI. This CDR3 comprises 15 residues. The V gene lost 1 base and the J gene lost 5 bases, with 14 bases spanning the gap. Here the CDR3 DNA reads TGTGCCAGCTCACCACAGCTAGGCGGCGGGGAGACCCAGTACTTC. It encodes CASSPQLGGGETQYF.

The chain is built from TRBV7-3 and TRBJ2-7; the D is unclear. This CDR3 comprises 14 residues. The V end lost 5 bases, the J end lost 5 bases, and 16 bases lay between the germline ends. Germline CDR1 is SGHTA and CDR2 is FQGTGA. CDR3 region: CASSPVHGSNEQYF. As DNA, the CDR3 is TGTGCCAGCAGCCCAGTGCATGGTAGCAACGAGCAGTACTTC.

J is TRBJ2-5 and V is TRBV7-2; D is unresolved. Looked up from germline, CDR1 is SGHTA and CDR2 is FQGNSA. V lost 6 bases, J lost 1 base, and 12 bases lay in between. The CDR3 has 14 amino acids. The CDR3 DNA is TGTGCCAGCAGTCGAGCACCCTCCCAAGAGACCCAGTACTTC. Protein sequence: CASSRAPSQETQYF.

A few counts support this clonotype. This chain uses TRBV24-1 with TRBJ2-5; 9 nucleotides match TRBD1. The CDR3 sequence is 15 residues long. From germline, CDR1 is KGHDR and CDR2 SFDVKD. Trimming took 3 bases from V and 5 from J; bases not matched to a gene: 6. CDR3 nucleotide sequence: TGTGCCACCAGTGATCCCACGACAGGGGGGGAGACCCAGTACTTC. This gives the protein CATSDPTTGGETQYF.

This clonotype was found many times. The chain is built from TRBV10-3 and TRBJ2-1; no definite D call. This CDR3 contains 15 residues. Germline loops: CDR1 ENHRY, CDR2 SYGVKD. V dropped 0 bases and J dropped 6 bases, with 12 bases sitting between them. The CDR3 spells CAISESPPDGNEQFF. CDR3 DNA: TGTGCCATCAGTGAGTCGCCGCCGGACGGCAATGAGCAGTTCTTC.

This chain uses TRBV20-1 with TRBJ2-2; 9 nucleotides align to TRBD1. V lost 3 bases, J lost 4 bases, and 0 bases stayed unmatched. CDR3 length: 13 residues. Germline V CDR1 and CDR2: DFQATT, SNEGSKA (reference sequence). The CDR3 coding sequence is TGCAGTGCTAGGACAGGGGGCACCGGGGAGCTGTTTTTT. It codes for CSARTGGTGELFF.

This clonotype was seen a few times. The CDR3 DNA reads TGTGCCAGCAGCCCGGGGACTAGCGGGGGAGCCTACGAGCAGTACTTC. Amino acids: CASSPGTSGGAYEQYF. The chain uses TRBV11-2 and TRBJ2-7, with 14 bases identical to TRBD2. The CDR3 sequence is 16 residues long. CDR1 is SGHAT and CDR2 is FQNNGV in the germline V gene. V dropped 5 bases and J dropped 2; count of bases not matched to a gene: 5. The full variable domain, its missing parts supplied by reference TRBV11-2 and TRBJ2-7, is EAGVAQSPRYKIIEKRQSVAFWCNPISGHATLYWYQQILGQGPKLLIQFQNNGVVDDSQLPKDRFSAERLKGVDSTLKIQPAKLEDSAVYLCASSPGTSGGAYEQYFGPGTRLTVT.

This clonotype was counted only a few times. CDR3: CASSVTRTGPNYGYTF. The CDR3 DNA reads TGTGCCAGCAGCGTTACCCGGACAGGACCTAACTATGGCTACACCTTC. The genes are TRBV7-8 and TRBJ1-2, with TRBD1 matching 7 bases. This CDR3 contains 16 residues. Losses at the gene ends were 5 bases for V and 0 bases for J; bases not matched to a gene: 9. Germline assignment: CDR1 SGHVS and CDR2 FQNEAQ.

The rearrangement links TRBV6-2 or TRBV6-3 to TRBJ1-5; TRBD1 is a possible D gene (5 bases). The V gene lost 6 bases and the J gene lost 5 bases, with 17 bases spanning the gap. Germline V gene lookup returns CDR1 MNHEY and CDR2 SVGEGT. This CDR3 spans 15 amino acids. The CDR3 coding sequence is TGTGCCAGCAGGACGACCTTGACGGGGGATCAGCCCCAGCATTTT. Encoded protein: CASRTTLTGDQPQHF.

This clonotype was counted at least ten times. This chain links TRBV11-2 with TRBJ2-4, with 11 bases matching TRBD2. Trimming removed 5 bases from V and 9 bases from J; junction bases left unmatched: 9. This CDR3 has 15 amino acids. Germline-derived CDR1 and CDR2 are SGHAT and FQNNGV. The CDR3 region has the DNA TGTGCCAGCAGCGAAAATAGCGGGGGGGTCGGCATTCAGTACTTC. Translation: CASSENSGGVGIQYF.

The chain carries TRBV30 and TRBJ1-5; D possibly corresponds to TRBD1 (6 bases). Germline V lookup: CDR1 GTSNPN, CDR2 SVGIG (reference sequence). V dropped 2 bases and J dropped 0 bases, with 20 bases sitting between them. CDR3 length: 18 residues. The CDR3 loop reads CAWSLRVGGIYSNQPQHF. Here the CDR3 DNA reads TGTGCCTGGAGTCTCCGTGTAGGGGGAATCTATAGCAATCAGCCCCAGCATTTT.

This clonotype has more than one count but fewer than ten. This sequence joins TRBV5-6 and TRBJ2-3; 8 bases align to TRBD2. The CDR3 loop spans 16 amino acids. Unmatched junction bases numbered 14, after V lost 4 bases and J lost 7 bases. The V gene's germline CDR1 is SGHDT and CDR2 YYEEEE. The DNA of the CDR3 is TGTGCCAGCAGCGCACTAAGCGGGGGTGCTGTCAATACGCAGTATTTT. Translating it yields CASSALSGGAVNTQYF.

The chain couples TRBV5-1 to TRBJ2-3; unclear D gene. This CDR3 is built from 13 residues. V dropped 4 bases and J dropped 3 bases, with 9 bases sitting between them. Germline V CDR1 and CDR2: SGHRS, YFSETQ. For the CDR3, the DNA is TGCGCCAGCAGCCGGACCCAGACAGATACGCAGTATTTT. As protein: CASSRTQTDTQYF.

The rearrangement joins TRBV5-5 to TRBJ2-7; possibly TRBD1 for D (6 bases). The CDR3 sequence is 13 residues long. Germline CDR1 and CDR2: SGHKS and YYEKEE (reference sequence). The V gene lost 4 bases and the J gene lost 5 bases, with 13 bases spanning the gap. The CDR3 loop reads CASSRQPGDEQYF. DNA of the CDR3: TGTGCCAGCAGCCGACAGCCAGGGGACGAGCAGTACTTC.

This clonotype was picked up a small number of times. This rearrangement joins TRBV29-1 to TRBJ2-2; 8 nucleotides line up with TRBD1. The junction had 1 base not matched to a gene; V was cut back by 7 bases and J by 3 bases. The CDR3 is 12 amino acids. The germline CDR1 and CDR2 sequences are SQVTM and ANQGSEA. The CDR3 bases are TGCAGCGCGACAGGGGACACCGGGGAGCTGTTTTTT. This codes for CSATGDTGELFF.

At least ten counts were recorded for this clonotype. The CDR3 bases are TGTGCCAGCAGCTTAAATCAAGGGACAGTTTACAATGAGCAGTTCTTC. Its translation is CASSLNQGTVYNEQFF. The chain employs TRBV7-3 and TRBJ2-1; TRBD1 agrees at 7 bases. The CDR3 has 16 residues. After removal of 1 base from V and 4 bases from J, the junction contained 7 bases not matched to a gene. Germline CDR1 and CDR2: SGHTA and FQGTGA.

V usage is TRBV14 and J usage is TRBJ1-2; possible D gene TRBD1, 5 bases. V lost 0 bases to trimming and J lost 6 bases, with 26 bases between them. This CDR3 region has 19 residues. Germline V lookup: CDR1 SGHDN, CDR2 FVKESK. This chain's CDR3 is CASSQDRRAGYLLGHGYTF. The CDR3 nucleotides are TGTGCCAGCAGCCAAGATCGGAGGGCAGGGTACCTCTTGGGGCATGGCTACACCTTC.

V gene TRBV20-1 combines with J gene TRBJ2-3, with 10 bases matching TRBD2. CDR1 and CDR2 from the germline V gene are DFQATT and SNEGSKA (reference sequence). J gave up 6 bases and V 4 bases, and 7 bases lay outside the gene matches. CDR3 length: 14 amino acids. The CDR3 region is CSATESGGADTQYF. CDR3 coding DNA: TGCAGTGCTACCGAGAGCGGGGGGGCCGATACGCAGTATTTT.

Many counts were recorded for this clonotype. V usage is TRBV20-1 and J usage is TRBJ2-1; 8 bases are a match to TRBD2. Germline-derived CDR1 and CDR2 are DFQATT and SNEGSKA (reference sequence). Trimming at V came to 1 base and at J to 5 bases, leaving 7 bases not matched to a gene. This CDR3 is 15 amino acids long. The CDR3 bases are TGCAGTGCTAGAGTAGGCGGGGGGCCTAACAATGAGCAGTTCTTC. Translated, it gives CSARVGGGPNNEQFF.

This clonotype was detected many times. The chain uses TRBV4-1 and TRBJ2-1; TRBD2 aligns across 9 bases. CDR1 is MGHRA and CDR2 is YSYEKL in the germline V gene. This CDR3 is built from 17 residues. The V segment lost 3 bases and the J segment 4 bases; nucleotides outside the gene matches: 10. This CDR3 reads CASSHRSGGISYNEQFF. For the CDR3, the DNA is TGCGCCAGCAGCCACCGTAGCGGGGGAATTTCTTACAATGAGCAGTTCTTC.

This clonotype turned up a few times. The rearrangement uses TRBV19 and TRBJ2-1; 11 bases map to TRBD2. The junction had 6 bases not matched to a gene; V was cut back by 5 bases and J by 0 bases. The CDR3 contains 17 residues. From germline, CDR1 is LNHDA and CDR2 SQIVND (reference sequence). CDR3 coding DNA: TGTGCCAGTAGTGCAACTAGCGGGGGACCCTCCTACAATGAGCAGTTCTTC. This sequence encodes CASSATSGGPSYNEQFF.

Many counts were recorded for this clonotype. The rearrangement links TRBV20-1 to TRBJ2-6; D remains unclear. The germline V gene has CDR1 DFQATT and CDR2 SNEGSKA (reference sequence). V lost 2 bases and J 0 bases, leaving 2 bases between the germline ends. The CDR3 spans 13 residues. CDR3 amino acids: CSARRSGANVLTF. The DNA of the CDR3 is TGCAGTGCTAGACGCTCTGGGGCCAACGTCCTGACTTTC.